This entry lists 29 T cell receptor beta chains sequenced from one sample in a study of shared clonotypes between healthy human individuals. Clones were read by immunoSEQ multiplex PCR, and TCRdb kept only the in-frame ones, dropping some. The sample has some 1,400,000 clones, roughly 96% seen once; the top ten hold about 1%. The sequenced sample was naive CD4+ T cells sorted from blood. As for subset: CD45RA+ positively selected. The source is a man aged 25 to 45 in good health.

The chain is built from TRBV29-1 and TRBJ1-1; 12 bases align to TRBD1. This CDR3 is 14 amino acids long. Germline trimming cut 1 base from V and 5 bases from J; bases unmatched to any gene: 2. Germline V gene data show CDR1 as SQVTM and CDR2 as ANQGSEA. The CDR3 bases are TGCAGCGTTGAAGGGGACAGGGGGCCTACTGAAGCTTTCTTT. Residues: CSVEGDRGPTEAFF.

This clone appeared once. The V and J genes are TRBV18 and TRBJ2-3, with a weak D call TRBD2 (7 bases). Germline lookup yields CDR1 KGHSH and CDR2 LQKENI. V lost 4 bases to trimming and J lost 4 bases, with 15 bases between them. The CDR3 is 15 amino acids. The CDR3 DNA reads TGTGCCAGCTCACAGGCGGGGGCCAGGTCAGATACGCAGTATTTT. The encoded protein is CASSQAGARSDTQYF.

This chain joins TRBV4-2 and TRBJ1-1; D is unresolved. The CDR3 covers 13 residues. Germline V gene data show CDR1 as LGHNA and CDR2 as YNFKEQ. The V end lost 4 bases, the J end lost 3 bases, and 9 bases lay between the germline ends. The CDR3 bases are TGTGCCAGCAGCCCACAGATGGACACTGAAGCTTTCTTT. Residues: CASSPQMDTEAFF.

The chain has TRBV18 and TRBJ2-5; 10 nucleotides align to TRBD1. CDR3 size: 15 residues. Trimming cost V 3 bases and J 5 bases; bases outside gene matches: 6. Germline loops: CDR1 KGHSH, CDR2 LQKENI. CDR3 amino acids: CASSPSTGGFETQYF. The CDR3 region has the DNA TGTGCCAGCTCACCGTCGACAGGGGGCTTCGAGACCCAGTACTTC.

The CDR3 DNA reads as TGTGCCAGCAGCTCTCTACGGGAATCCTACGAGCAGTACTTC. Its protein is CASSSLRESYEQYF. J is TRBJ2-7 and V is TRBV7-9; possible D gene TRBD2, 5 bases. CDR3 length: 14 residues. The germline V and J ends were trimmed by 4 bases and 1 base, with 11 bases remaining between them. The germline gives CDR1 SEHNR, CDR2 FQNEAQ (reference sequence). The whole variable domain, filled in from reference TRBV7-9 and TRBJ2-7, reads DTGVSQNPRHKITKRGQNVTFRCDPISEHNRLYWYRQTLGQGPEFLTYFQNEAQLEKSRLLSDRFSAERPKGSFSTLEIQRTEQGDSAMYLCASSSLRESYEQYFGPGTRLTVT.

This chain links TRBV6-4 with TRBJ2-7, with D unresolved. Trimming left V 4 bases short and J 0 bases short, with 16 bases between. The V gene's germline CDR1 is MRHNA and CDR2 SNTAGT. The CDR3 runs 16 residues. The CDR3 is CASSVHWTDSSYEQYF. In nucleotides, the CDR3 is TGTGCCAGCAGTGTACATTGGACCGATAGCTCCTACGAGCAGTACTTC.

The J gene is TRBJ2-3, the V gene TRBV11-1, with a tentative D call TRBD2 (6 bases). This CDR3 spans 14 amino acids. Per germline, CDR1 SGHAT and CDR2 FQDESV (reference sequence). V lost 5 bases, J lost 3 bases, and 12 bases lay in between. CDR3 protein: CASSLWRATDTQYF. CDR3 DNA: TGTGCCAGCAGCCTTTGGAGGGCTACAGATACGCAGTATTTT.

The chain joins TRBV15 to TRBJ2-1; D perhaps matches TRBD2 (5 bases). The CDR3 has 16 residues. With 1 base removed from V and 4 bases from J, the gap between germline ends came to 14 bases. Germline loops: CDR1 LNHNV, CDR2 YYDKDF (reference sequence). CDR3 loop: CATSRAPGSEYNEQFF. The CDR3 DNA sequence: TGTGCCACCAGCAGAGCCCCGGGTAGCGAGTACAATGAGCAGTTCTTC.

J is TRBJ2-5 and V is TRBV5-5; D uncertain. The CDR3 consists of 15 residues. The germline V and J ends were trimmed by 4 bases and 5 bases, with 18 bases remaining between them. Per the germline V gene, CDR1 is SGHKS and CDR2 is YYEKEE (reference sequence). The CDR3 DNA follows: TGTGCCAGCAGCCCCGGAACGTGGAAGGAGGAGACCCAGTACTTC. Translating it yields CASSPGTWKEETQYF.

The chain has TRBV5-1 and TRBJ2-3; D unclear. V lost 4 bases and J 0 bases, leaving 9 bases between the germline ends. This CDR3 region has 14 residues. In germline, CDR1 is SGHRS, CDR2 YFSETQ. The CDR3 DNA is TGCGCCAGCAGCCCAGAGCGCAGCACAGATACGCAGTATTTT. Its translation is CASSPERSTDTQYF.

This clone was observed a single time. The CDR3 is CASSIGGEQFF. CDR3 coding DNA: TGTGCCAGTAGTATCGGGGGTGAGCAGTTCTTC. V usage is TRBV19 and J usage is TRBJ2-1; TRBD2 is a possible D gene (6 bases). The CDR3 has 11 amino acids. The V end lost 3 bases, the J end lost 9 bases, and 6 bases lay between the germline ends. Per the germline V gene, CDR1 is LNHDA and CDR2 is SQIVND (reference sequence). Using reference TRBV19 and TRBJ2-1 for the parts outside the CDR3, the full variable domain is DGGITQSPKYLFRKEGQNVTLSCEQNLNHDAMYWYRQDPGQGLRLIYYSQIVNDFQKGDIAEGYSVSREKKESFPLTVTSAQKNPTAFYLCASSIGGEQFFGPGTRLTVL.

The chain recombines TRBV27 with TRBJ2-7; the match to TRBD2 covers 12 bases. CDR3 length: 18 amino acids. The ends lost 1 base at V and 3 bases at J; junction bases unmatched: 10. Germline CDR1 and CDR2: MNHEY and SMNVEV (reference sequence). In nucleotides, the CDR3 is TGTGCCAGCAGTTTATTGGCTAGCGGGAGGGCTCCGGGCTACGAGCAGTACTTC. Translating it yields CASSLLASGRAPGYEQYF.

The rearrangement links TRBV14 to TRBJ2-7; no firm D call. Germline assignment: CDR1 SGHDN and CDR2 FVKESK. With 4 bases removed from V and 2 bases from J, the gap between germline ends came to 18 bases. The CDR3 loop spans 16 amino acids. CDR3 sequence: CASSPFTAKLTYEQYF. CDR3 nucleotide sequence: TGTGCCAGCAGCCCGTTCACGGCCAAATTAACCTACGAGCAGTACTTC.

The chain is built from TRBV28 and TRBJ2-1; D is tentatively TRBD1 or TRBD2 (7 bases each). There are 13 residues in the CDR3. Germline values: CDR1 MDHEN, CDR2 SYDVKM. Trimming left V 6 bases short and J 4 bases short, with 10 bases between. The DNA for the CDR3 is TGTGCCAGCAGCAGGGGGGGTTACAATGAGCAGTTCTTC. It specifies CASSRGGYNEQFF. The variable domain in full, with the rest retrieved from reference TRBV28 and TRBJ2-1, is DVKVTQSSRYLVKRTGEKVFLECVQDMDHENMFWYRQDPGLGLRLIYFSYDVKMKEKGDIPEGYSVSREKKERFSLILESASTNQTSMYLCASSRGGYNEQFFGPGTRLTVL.

The chain joins TRBV29-1 to TRBJ1-1; possible D gene TRBD1, 5 bases. The CDR3 runs to 14 residues. The germline V and J ends were trimmed by 3 bases and 5 bases, with 16 bases remaining between them. CDR1 and CDR2 (germline): SQVTM, ANQGSEA. The CDR3 coding sequence is TGCAGCGTTGATAGGGGCAGAATTTTGACTGAAGCTTTCTTT. This encodes CSVDRGRILTEAFF.

The chain couples TRBV19 to TRBJ2-5, with 10 bases aligning to TRBD2. The junction had 2 bases not matched to a gene; V was cut back by 5 bases and J by 5 bases. The length of the CDR3 is 13 residues. Germline V lookup: CDR1 LNHDA, CDR2 SQIVND (reference sequence). The CDR3 here is CASSLGLAETQYF. In DNA form, the CDR3 reads TGTGCCAGTAGTCTGGGACTAGCGGAGACCCAGTACTTC.

This rearrangement joins TRBV7-9 to TRBJ2-7; D unresolved. This CDR3 has 13 residues. Trimming cost V 2 bases and J 9 bases, with 14 bases left between them. Germline V gene data show CDR1 as SEHNR and CDR2 as FQNEAQ (reference sequence). CDR3 in DNA: TGTGCCAGCAGCTTAACCGGAATTCTTGGGCAGTACTTC. As protein: CASSLTGILGQYF.

This rearrangement joins TRBV11-2 to TRBJ2-7, with TRBD2 identical over 7 bases. The CDR3 consists of 14 residues. The germline CDR1 and CDR2 sequences are SGHAT and FQNNGV. After removal of 5 bases from V and 0 bases from J, the junction contained 4 bases not matched to a gene. The CDR3 here is CASSPSGSSYEQYF. The DNA of the CDR3 is TGTGCCAGCAGCCCTAGCGGTAGCTCCTACGAGCAGTACTTC. Supplemented by reference TRBV11-2 and TRBJ2-7, the full variable domain reads EAGVAQSPRYKIIEKRQSVAFWCNPISGHATLYWYQQILGQGPKLLIQFQNNGVVDDSQLPKDRFSAERLKGVDSTLKIQPAKLEDSAVYLCASSPSGSSYEQYFGPGTRLTVT.

The rearrangement joins TRBV6-1 to TRBJ2-2, with D perhaps TRBD2 (6 bases). CDR1 is MNHNS, CDR2 SASEGT, per germline. Trimming took off 8 bases at V and 6 bases at J, with 16 bases between the two ends. The CDR3 extends over 14 amino acids. CDR3 bases: TGTGCCAGCGAGTACGAGCGGGCGGCCGGGGAGCTGTTTTTT. Its translation is CASEYERAAGELFF.

This clone was recorded a few times. The sample has other DNA sequences that encode this CDR3 too. The chain recombines TRBV7-9 with TRBJ1-2; unclear D gene. The germline gives CDR1 SEHNR, CDR2 FQNEAQ (reference sequence). There are 13 residues in the CDR3. The V end was cut by 1 base, the J end by 0 bases, with 3 bases between. The CDR3 sequence is CASSLVTNYGYTF. In DNA form, the CDR3 reads TGTGCCAGCAGCTTAGTGACTAACTATGGCTACACCTTC.

This clone was counted once. The rearrangement links TRBV5-1 to TRBJ2-7; 7 bases fit TRBD2. The J segment lost 3 bases and the V segment lost 0 bases, leaving 6 bases of the junction unmatched. CDR3 length: 15 amino acids. Germline values: CDR1 SGHRS, CDR2 YFSETQ. The CDR3 here is CASSLGAGVGYEQYF. Here the CDR3 DNA reads TGCGCCAGCAGCTTGGGGGCGGGAGTGGGCTACGAGCAGTACTTC.

The chain links TRBV9 to TRBJ2-5, with D uncertain. The length of the CDR3 is 13 residues. V was shortened by 2 bases and J by 5 bases, with 10 bases between the two germline ends. Germline CDR1 is SGDLS and CDR2 is YYNGEE. The chain's CDR3 is CASSVRPGETQYF. CDR3 nucleotide sequence: TGTGCCAGCAGCGTCAGGCCCGGGGAGACCCAGTACTTC. Complete variable domain (other parts from reference TRBV9 and TRBJ2-5): DSGVTQTPKHLITATGQRVTLRCSPRSGDLSVYWYQQSLDQGLQFLIQYYNGEERAKGNILERFSAQQFPDLHSELNLSSLELGDSALYFCASSVRPGETQYFGPGTRLLVL.

With respect to this clone: The identical CDR3 is also encoded by other nucleotide sequences in the sample. This sequence joins TRBV5-1 and TRBJ2-3; D gene ambiguous. Trimming cost V 5 bases and J 0 bases, with 7 bases left between them. Germline V gives CDR1 SGHRS, CDR2 YFSETQ. This CDR3 is built from 13 residues. The CDR3 region is CASRTGSTDTQYF. Here the CDR3 DNA reads TGCGCCAGCAGAACCGGGAGCACAGATACGCAGTATTTT.

The gene calls are TRBV15 and TRBJ2-5, with D unresolved. Germline CDR1 is LNHNV and CDR2 is YYDKDF (reference sequence). The CDR3 has 16 residues. V dropped 0 bases and J dropped 2 bases, with 13 bases sitting between them. This chain's CDR3 is CATSRDAATFQETQYF. DNA of the CDR3: TGTGCCACCAGCAGAGACGCAGCGACTTTTCAAGAGACCCAGTACTTC.

The chain combines TRBV5-1 with TRBJ1-1, with TRBD1 as a possible D gene (6 bases). The germline V gene has CDR1 SGHRS and CDR2 YFSETQ. Trimming pared 3 bases from V and 3 bases from J, leaving 15 bases between. CDR3 size: 15 residues. The CDR3 nucleotides read TGCGCCAGCAGCTCACAGGGTCCGGCGGACACTGAAGCTTTCTTT. This translates into CASSSQGPADTEAFF.

This clone was recorded only once. The rearrangement uses TRBV7-9 and TRBJ2-7; 7 bases match TRBD1. Germline CDR1 SEHNR, CDR2 FQNEAQ (reference sequence). CDR3 length: 17 residues. Trimming cost V 5 bases and J 0 bases; bases outside gene matches: 13. The CDR3: CASSPPTVDRPSYEQYF. The CDR3 DNA reads as TGTGCCAGCAGCCCGCCGACCGTGGACAGGCCCTCCTACGAGCAGTACTTC.

The chain is built from TRBV19 and TRBJ1-2, with 7 positions matching TRBD1. The CDR3 has 14 residues. The V gene's germline CDR1 is LNHDA and CDR2 SQIVND (reference sequence). V trimming: 5 bases; J trimming: 5 bases; junction bases outside the gene matches: 8. CDR3 residues: CASSVTLQGYGYTF. In DNA, the CDR3 is TGTGCCAGTAGTGTTACACTACAGGGGTATGGCTACACCTTC.

A remark on this clone: At the DNA level, this CDR3 is encoded by other sequences in the same sample as well. The V call is TRBV9, the J call TRBJ2-6; D may correspond to TRBD1 or TRBD2 (5 bases each). The V and J ends lost 0 bases and 2 bases respectively, with 6 bases between them. Per the germline V gene, CDR1 is SGDLS and CDR2 is YYNGEE. The CDR3 contains 15 residues. The DNA for the CDR3 is TGTGCCAGCAGCGTAGTGGGGGCTGGGGCCAACGTCCTGACTTTC. This gives the protein CASSVVGAGANVLTF.

The chain recombines TRBV29-1 with TRBJ2-1; no reliable D call. This CDR3 spans 14 amino acids. Germline CDR1 reads SQVTM; CDR2 reads ANQGSEA. Trimming shortened V by 0 bases and J by 2 bases, and 8 bases separated the two germline ends. For the CDR3, the DNA is TGCAGCGTTGAAGAGGGCGGTACCTACAATGAGCAGTTCTTC. It encodes CSVEEGGTYNEQFF.